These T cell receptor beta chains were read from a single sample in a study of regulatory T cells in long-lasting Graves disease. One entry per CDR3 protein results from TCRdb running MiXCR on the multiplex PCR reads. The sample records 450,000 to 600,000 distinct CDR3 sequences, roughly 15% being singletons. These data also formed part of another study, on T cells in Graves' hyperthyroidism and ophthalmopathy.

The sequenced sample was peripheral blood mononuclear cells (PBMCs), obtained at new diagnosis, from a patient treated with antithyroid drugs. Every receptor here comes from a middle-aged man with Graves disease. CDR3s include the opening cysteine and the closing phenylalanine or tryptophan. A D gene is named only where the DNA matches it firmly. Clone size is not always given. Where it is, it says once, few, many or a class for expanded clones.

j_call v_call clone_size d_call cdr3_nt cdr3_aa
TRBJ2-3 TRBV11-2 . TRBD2 TGTGCCAGCAGCCAAATAGCGGGGGCATCCCGAGATACGCAGTATTTT CASSQIAGASRDTQYF
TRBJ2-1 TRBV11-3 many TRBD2 TGTGCCAGCAGCGCCGAACTAGCGGGAGGCTCCTCCTACAATGAGCAGTTCTTC CASSAELAGGSSYNEQFF
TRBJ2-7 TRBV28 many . TGTGCCAGCACCGGTAAAACCTACGAGCAGTACTTC CASTGKTYEQYF
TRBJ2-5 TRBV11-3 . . TGTGCCAGCAGCCCCTCGGACCTCCAAGAGACCCAGTACTTC CASSPSDLQETQYF
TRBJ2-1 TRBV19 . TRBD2 TGTGCCAGTAGCGATAGCGGGGCCTCCTACAATGAGCAGTTCTTC CASSDSGASYNEQFF
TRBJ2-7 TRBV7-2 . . TGTGCCAGCGCCTTAACGACACGGATGACATACGAGCAGTACTTC CASALTTRMTYEQYF
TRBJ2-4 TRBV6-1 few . TGTGCCAGCACGCCGGGGGTCAAAAACATTCAGTACTTC CASTPGVKNIQYF
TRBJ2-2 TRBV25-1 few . TGTGCCAGCACCGGGACCGAGGGGAACACCGGGGAGCTGTTTTTT CASTGTEGNTGELFF
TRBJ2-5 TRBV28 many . TGTGCCAGCAGTTCCAGGTCTCACGGGAGTATTGGCAAGACCCAGTACTTC CASSSRSHGSIGKTQYF
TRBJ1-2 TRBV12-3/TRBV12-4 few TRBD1 TGTGCCAGCAGTTTCGGACAGGGGAGTAACTATGGCTACACCTTC CASSFGQGSNYGYTF
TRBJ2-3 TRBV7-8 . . TGTGCCAGCAGCTTAGTTTTTGGGGTAGACACAGATACGCAGTATTTT CASSLVFGVDTDTQYF
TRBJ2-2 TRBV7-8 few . TGTGCCAGCAGCCAAGCGGCGGGCGGGGAGCTGTTTTTT CASSQAAGGELFF
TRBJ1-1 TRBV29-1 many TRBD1 TGCAGCGGTGGACAGGGGGGGAACACTGAAGCTTTCTTT CSGGQGGNTEAFF
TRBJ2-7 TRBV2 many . TGTGCCAGCAGTGAAAGCGGAGGGTTCTACGAGCAGTACTTC CASSESGGFYEQYF
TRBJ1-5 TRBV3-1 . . TGTGCCAGCAGCCAAGGGCAGGAGGATCGGCCCCAGCATTTT CASSQGQEDRPQHF
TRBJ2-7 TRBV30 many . TGTGCCTGGAGCGGGCAGGGAACTTACGAGCAGTACTTC CAWSGQGTYEQYF
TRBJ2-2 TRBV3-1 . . TGTGCCAGCAGCCATAAGGGGAACACCGGGGAGCTGTTTTTT CASSHKGNTGELFF
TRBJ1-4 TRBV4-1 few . TGCGCCAGCAGCCAAGTCAATACTAATGAAAAACTGTTTTTT CASSQVNTNEKLFF
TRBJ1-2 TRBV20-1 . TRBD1 TGCAGTGCTAGACCAACTGATTATAGACAGGGGCGGAAGGATGGCTACACCTTC CSARPTDYRQGRKDGYTF
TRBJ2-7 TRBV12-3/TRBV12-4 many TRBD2 TGTGCCAGCAGTTCTGGCGGGGGCTACGAGCAGTACTTC CASSSGGGYEQYF
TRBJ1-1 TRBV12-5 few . TGTGCTAGTGGTTGGGGGCGGGTGAACACTGAAGCTTTCTTT CASGWGRVNTEAFF
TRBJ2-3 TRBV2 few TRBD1 TGTGCCAGCAGTCAGGGACAGAGCACAGATACGCAGTATTTT CASSQGQSTDTQYF
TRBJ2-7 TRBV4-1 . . TGCGCCAGCAGCCTACAGTCCACCCCTCTCTACGAGCAGTACTTC CASSLQSTPLYEQYF
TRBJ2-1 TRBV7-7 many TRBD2 TGTGCTAGCAGCCCGACGACTAGCGGCTCCTACAATGAGCAGTTCTTC CASSPTTSGSYNEQFF
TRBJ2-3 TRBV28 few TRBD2 TGTGCCAGCAGTTTCCAAGGGACTAGCGGCACAGATACGCAGTATTTT CASSFQGTSGTDTQYF
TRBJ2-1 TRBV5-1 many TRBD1 TGCGCCAGCAGCACAGGGACAGGGTGGGATGAGCAGTTCTTC CASSTGTGWDEQFF
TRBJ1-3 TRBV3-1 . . TGTGCCAGCAGCCAGACTCGCTCTGGAAACACCATATATTTT CASSQTRSGNTIYF
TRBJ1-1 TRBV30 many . TGTGCCTGGAGATACCACCAGGAAACGAACACTGAAGCTTTCTTT CAWRYHQETNTEAFF
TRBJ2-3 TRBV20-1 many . TGCAGTGCTAGAGATAGGAGTCAGAGCACAGATACGCAGTATTTT CSARDRSQSTDTQYF
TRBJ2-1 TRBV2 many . TGTGCCACCAGGTTACAGAGTGAGCAGTTCTTC CATRLQSEQFF
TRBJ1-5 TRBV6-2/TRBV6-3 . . TGTGCCAGCAGTGAGAGCAATCAGCCCCAGCATTTT CASSESNQPQHF
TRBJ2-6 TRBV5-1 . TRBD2 TGCGCCAGCAGCTTGGCGGTGTGGACTAGCGGTTACTCTGGGGCCAACGTCCTGACTTTC CASSLAVWTSGYSGANVLTF
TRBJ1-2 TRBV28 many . TGTGCCAGCAGTTCTTACGGACAGTACTATGGCTACACCTTC CASSSYGQYYGYTF
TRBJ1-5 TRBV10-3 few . TGTGCCATCAGTGAGACTGGTAGTGCGGATCAGCCCCAGCATTTT CAISETGSADQPQHF
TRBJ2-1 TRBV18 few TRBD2 TGTGCCAGCTCACCCATGACTAGCTCTGATTACAATGAGCAGTTCTTC CASSPMTSSDYNEQFF
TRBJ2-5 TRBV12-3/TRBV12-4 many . TGTGCCAGCAGATCAGGGGGGCCGTACCAAGAGACCCAGTACTTC CASRSGGPYQETQYF
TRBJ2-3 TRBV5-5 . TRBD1 TGTGCCAGCAGCTTTAACAGGGGGCTGACAGATACGCAGTATTTT CASSFNRGLTDTQYF
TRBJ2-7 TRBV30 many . TGTGCCTTAGTCCCCGACGCCTCCTACGAGCAGTACTTC CALVPDASYEQYF
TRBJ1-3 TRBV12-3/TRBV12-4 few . TGTGCCAGCAGTTTAATCGGAGGAAACACCATATATTTT CASSLIGGNTIYF
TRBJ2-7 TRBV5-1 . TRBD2 TGCGCCAGCAGCTTGACCCGGACTAGCCCCCACGAGCAGTACTTC CASSLTRTSPHEQYF
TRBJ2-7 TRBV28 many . TGTGCCAGCAGTCCCCTCGGGCGGGTCGAGCAGTACTTC CASSPLGRVEQYF
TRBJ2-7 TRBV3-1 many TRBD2 TGTGCCAGCAGCCAAGACGTCGGGACTAGCGGGAGGTGGTACGAGCAGTACTTC CASSQDVGTSGRWYEQYF
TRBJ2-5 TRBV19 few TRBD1 TGTGCCACTAGGGACAGACGGCATCAAGAGACCCAGTACTTC CATRDRRHQETQYF
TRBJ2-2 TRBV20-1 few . TGCAGTGCTCGCCCGGGAGAAGGGACCGGGGAGCTGTTTTTT CSARPGEGTGELFF
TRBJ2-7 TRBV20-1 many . TGCAGTGCCCAAACTCCTCAGGGCGGGGAGCAGTACTTC CSAQTPQGGEQYF
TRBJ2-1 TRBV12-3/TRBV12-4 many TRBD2 TGTGCCAGCACCTGGACTAGCGGGAAACCCTACAATGAGCAGTTCTTC CASTWTSGKPYNEQFF
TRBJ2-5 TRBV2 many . TGTGCCAGCTCCCGAAACGGAATTGGGCAGACCCAGTACTTC CASSRNGIGQTQYF
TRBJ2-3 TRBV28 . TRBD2 TGTGCCAGCAGCGGACTAGCGGGAGTATCAGATACGCAGTATTTT CASSGLAGVSDTQYF
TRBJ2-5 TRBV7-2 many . TGTGCCAGCAGCTTAAGGATTTCCCAAGAGACCCAGTACTTC CASSLRISQETQYF
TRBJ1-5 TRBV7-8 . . TGTGCCAGCAGTGAAGCTTACAGGGTAAATCAGCCCCAGCATTTT CASSEAYRVNQPQHF
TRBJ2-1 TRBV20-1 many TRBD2 TGCAGTGCTAGAGATCCGCTAGCGGGAGGCTGGGAGCAGTTCTTC CSARDPLAGGWEQFF
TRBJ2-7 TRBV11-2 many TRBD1 TGTGCCAGCAGCCGACAGGGGGCTTTGTCCTACGAGCAGTACTTC CASSRQGALSYEQYF
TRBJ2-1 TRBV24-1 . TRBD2 TGTGCCACCAGTGATTGGACCGGGACTAGCGGCAACAATGAGCAGTTCTTC CATSDWTGTSGNNEQFF
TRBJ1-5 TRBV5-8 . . TGTGCCAGCAGCTTTTTTCGTGGGGGAGACAATCAGCCCCAGCATTTT CASSFFRGGDNQPQHF